These T cell receptor beta chains were read from a single sample in a study of shared clonotypes between healthy human individuals. Repertoires were generated with immunoSEQ multiplex PCR, while TCRdb's copy carries only in-frame clones and drops some. Among more than 2,000,000 clones listed, over 85% were seen once. Material: naive CD4+ T cells from PBMCs. The origin of the receptors is a man younger than 35 in good health. Some clones in this sample may be carry-over from other donors' samples. Both conserved end residues are part of each CDR3. A D gene is named only where the DNA matches it firmly. For some rows the clone size is stated as once, few or many, or as a class when expanded; others skip it.

V gene: TRBV7-3
D gene: -
J gene: TRBJ2-5
clone size: -
CDR3 DNA: TGTGCCAGCAGTCCCGGCCAGGGGCGATACCAAGAGACCCAGTACTTC
CDR3 protein: CASSPGQGRYQETQYF

V gene: TRBV28
D gene: -
J gene: TRBJ1-5
clone size: few
CDR3 DNA: TGTGCCAGCAGTCCCCCCAATCAGCCCCAGCATTTT
CDR3 protein: CASSPPNQPQHF

V gene: TRBV4-1
D gene: TRBD1
J gene: TRBJ2-3
clone size: -
CDR3 DNA: TGCGCCAGCAGCGAACCGGGACAGGGTGCAGATACGCAGTATTTT
CDR3 protein: CASSEPGQGADTQYF

V gene: TRBV28
D gene: TRBD1
J gene: TRBJ1-2
clone size: -
CDR3 DNA: TGTGCCAGCAGTCCACAGGGGGACAGTTCATACTATGGCTACACCTTC
CDR3 protein: CASSPQGDSSYYGYTF

V gene: TRBV5-1
D gene: -
J gene: TRBJ2-7
clone size: -
CDR3 DNA: TGCGCCAGCAGCGTCCTATGGGGGAGCTCCTACGAGCAGTACTTC
CDR3 protein: CASSVLWGSSYEQYF

V gene: TRBV6-5
D gene: -
J gene: TRBJ1-1
clone size: -
CDR3 DNA: TGTGCCAGCAGTCTAATCCGGGGCAGGACTGAAGCTTTCTTT
CDR3 protein: CASSLIRGRTEAFF

V gene: TRBV27
D gene: -
J gene: TRBJ2-2
clone size: -
CDR3 DNA: TGTGCCAGCAGTTTATCGTTGACTGGAGGAGGCGGGGAGCTGTTTTTT
CDR3 protein: CASSLSLTGGGGELFF

V gene: TRBV19
D gene: TRBD2
J gene: TRBJ2-3
clone size: -
CDR3 DNA: TGTGCCAGTAGTAGGTCTAGCGGGACTAGCACAGATACGCAGTATTTT
CDR3 protein: CASSRSSGTSTDTQYF

V gene: TRBV28
D gene: TRBD1
J gene: TRBJ2-3
clone size: -
CDR3 DNA: TGTGCCAGCAGTTCGCGGGACAGGGGATGGGCAGATACGCAGTATTTT
CDR3 protein: CASSSRDRGWADTQYF

V gene: TRBV6-5
D gene: -
J gene: TRBJ1-2
clone size: -
CDR3 DNA: TGTGCCAGCAGTTACTCGGACGGGGGCGTCACCTTC
CDR3 protein: CASSYSDGGVTF

V gene: TRBV28
D gene: -
J gene: TRBJ1-4
clone size: -
CDR3 DNA: TGTGCCACCACCCGGGTTAATGAAAAACTGTTTTTT
CDR3 protein: CATTRVNEKLFF

V gene: TRBV6-1
D gene: -
J gene: TRBJ2-1
clone size: -
CDR3 DNA: TGTGCCTGCGCCGGGTTTAGTGGGGATGAGCAGTTCTTC
CDR3 protein: CACAGFSGDEQFF

V gene: TRBV7-9
D gene: -
J gene: TRBJ1-3
clone size: -
CDR3 DNA: TGTGCCAGCAGCGCTCGGGGAACCTCTGGAAACACCATATATTTT
CDR3 protein: CASSARGTSGNTIYF

V gene: TRBV28
D gene: -
J gene: TRBJ2-3
clone size: -
CDR3 DNA: TGTGCCAGCAGTTTCTGGCAGGGAAAGAAGGATACGCAGTATTTT
CDR3 protein: CASSFWQGKKDTQYF

V gene: TRBV5-5
D gene: -
J gene: TRBJ2-3
clone size: -
CDR3 DNA: TGTGCCAGCAGCTTTAACAGGGCCGATACGCAGTATTTT
CDR3 protein: CASSFNRADTQYF

V gene: TRBV6-5
D gene: TRBD1
J gene: TRBJ2-7
clone size: -
CDR3 DNA: TGTGCCAGCAGTAGGGGGCAGCCCTACGAGCAGTACTTC
CDR3 protein: CASSRGQPYEQYF

V gene: TRBV5-1
D gene: -
J gene: TRBJ1-2
clone size: -
CDR3 DNA: TGCGCCAGCAGCTTGGCGTACCAGCTGGGAGGCTACACCTTC
CDR3 protein: CASSLAYQLGGYTF

V gene: TRBV6-1
D gene: -
J gene: TRBJ1-5
clone size: -
CDR3 DNA: TGTGCCAGCAGTGAAGTGCAGACGGGTAGGTCGTATAGCAATCAGCCCCAGCATTTT
CDR3 protein: CASSEVQTGRSYSNQPQHF

V gene: TRBV14
D gene: TRBD1
J gene: TRBJ2-7
clone size: -
CDR3 DNA: TGTGCCAGCAGCCTAACAGGGGGCGGCCCAACCAAGCAGTACTTC
CDR3 protein: CASSLTGGGPTKQYF

V gene: TRBV2
D gene: -
J gene: TRBJ2-7
clone size: -
CDR3 DNA: TGTGCCAGCAGTGAGGTGGAGGGTATTTTCTCCTACGAGCAGTACTTC
CDR3 protein: CASSEVEGIFSYEQYF

V gene: TRBV18
D gene: -
J gene: TRBJ2-7
clone size: -
CDR3 DNA: TGTGCCAGCTCCCGGGGTGGCTGGAGGGGCTACGAGCAGTACTTC
CDR3 protein: CASSRGGWRGYEQYF

V gene: TRBV27
D gene: -
J gene: TRBJ2-3
clone size: -
CDR3 DNA: TGTGCCAGCAGTTTAGGGGTCACAGATACGCAGTATTTT
CDR3 protein: CASSLGVTDTQYF

V gene: TRBV6-5
D gene: -
J gene: TRBJ2-5
clone size: -
CDR3 DNA: TGTGCCAGCAGGCTGGGCGTCAGGGAGACCCAGTACTTC
CDR3 protein: CASRLGVRETQYF

V gene: TRBV28
D gene: TRBD1
J gene: TRBJ2-5
clone size: -
CDR3 DNA: TGTGCCAGCAGTTTAAGGCCAGGGGGCGAAGAGACCCAGTACTTC
CDR3 protein: CASSLRPGGEETQYF

V gene: TRBV19
D gene: -
J gene: TRBJ2-3
clone size: once
CDR3 DNA: TGTGCCACCAACCGGGTCCTTCCCACAGATACGCAGTATTTT
CDR3 protein: CATNRVLPTDTQYF

V gene: TRBV28
D gene: TRBD2
J gene: TRBJ2-1
clone size: -
CDR3 DNA: TGTGCCAGCAGTCTCCCGCGGGCGGGAGGGCCAGGCTCAGCGTACAATGAGCAGTTCTTC
CDR3 protein: CASSLPRAGGPGSAYNEQFF

V gene: TRBV28
D gene: -
J gene: TRBJ1-1
clone size: -
CDR3 DNA: TGTGCCAGCAGGTTCAGGACTGAAGCTTTCTTT
CDR3 protein: CASRFRTEAFF

V gene: TRBV6-1
D gene: -
J gene: TRBJ2-3
clone size: -
CDR3 DNA: TGTGCCAGCAGTGAAGTACCAGGGGCAGTGACAGATACGCAGTATTTT
CDR3 protein: CASSEVPGAVTDTQYF

V gene: TRBV9
D gene: TRBD2
J gene: TRBJ2-5
clone size: -
CDR3 DNA: TGTGCCAGCAGCTTCCGGACTAGCGGGAGCCTAGAGACCCAGTACTTC
CDR3 protein: CASSFRTSGSLETQYF

V gene: TRBV29-1
D gene: -
J gene: TRBJ2-7
clone size: -
CDR3 DNA: TGCAGCGGAGGACAGCCCTACGAGCAGTACTTC
CDR3 protein: CSGGQPYEQYF

V gene: TRBV15
D gene: -
J gene: TRBJ1-4
clone size: -
CDR3 DNA: TGTGCCACCAGCAGAGATGTCGGGGCAACTAATGAAAAACTGTTTTTT
CDR3 protein: CATSRDVGATNEKLFF

V gene: TRBV7-3
D gene: -
J gene: TRBJ2-2
clone size: -
CDR3 DNA: TGTGCCAGCAGCTTACTTTCGCCAGGGACCGGGGAGCTGTTTTTT
CDR3 protein: CASSLLSPGTGELFF

V gene: TRBV7-7
D gene: -
J gene: TRBJ2-6
clone size: -
CDR3 DNA: TGTGCCAGCAGCTGGCCCGGGCCACAAAGTCGGGCCAACGTCCTGACTTTC
CDR3 protein: CASSWPGPQSRANVLTF

V gene: TRBV27
D gene: TRBD2
J gene: TRBJ2-7
clone size: -
CDR3 DNA: TGTGCCAGCAGCTCTTCGGGGAGGACTAGTCTTTACGAGCAGTACTTC
CDR3 protein: CASSSSGRTSLYEQYF